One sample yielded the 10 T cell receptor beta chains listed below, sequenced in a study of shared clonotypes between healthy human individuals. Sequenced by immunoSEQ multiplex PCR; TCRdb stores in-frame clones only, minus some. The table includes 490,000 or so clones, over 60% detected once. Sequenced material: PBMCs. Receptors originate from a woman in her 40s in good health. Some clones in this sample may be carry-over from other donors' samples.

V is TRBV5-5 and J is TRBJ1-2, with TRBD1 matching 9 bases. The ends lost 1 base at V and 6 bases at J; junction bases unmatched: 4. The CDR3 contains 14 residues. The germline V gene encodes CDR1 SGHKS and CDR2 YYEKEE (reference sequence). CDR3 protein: CASSLNRGLHGYTF. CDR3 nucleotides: TGTGCCAGCAGCTTGAACAGGGGGCTTCATGGCTACACCTTC. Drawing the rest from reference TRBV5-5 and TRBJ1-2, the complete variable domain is DAGVTQSPTHLIKTRGQQVTLRCSPISGHKSVSWYQQVLGQGPQFIFQYYEKEERGRGNFPDRFSARQFPNYSSELNVNALLLGDSALYLCASSLNRGLHGYTFGSGTRLTVV.

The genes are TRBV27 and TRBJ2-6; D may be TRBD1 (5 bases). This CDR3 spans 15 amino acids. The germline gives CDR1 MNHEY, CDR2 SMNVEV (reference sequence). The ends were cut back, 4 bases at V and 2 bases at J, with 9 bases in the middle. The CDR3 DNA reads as TGTGCCAGCAGTTCACAGGTTACTGGGGCCAACGTCCTGACTTTC. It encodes CASSSQVTGANVLTF.

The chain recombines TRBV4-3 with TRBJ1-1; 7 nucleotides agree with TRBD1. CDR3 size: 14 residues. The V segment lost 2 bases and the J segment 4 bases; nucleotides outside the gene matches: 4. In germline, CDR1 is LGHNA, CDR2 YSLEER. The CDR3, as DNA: TGCGCCAGCAGCCAAAACAGGGGCTCCACTGAAGCTTTCTTT. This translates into CASSQNRGSTEAFF.

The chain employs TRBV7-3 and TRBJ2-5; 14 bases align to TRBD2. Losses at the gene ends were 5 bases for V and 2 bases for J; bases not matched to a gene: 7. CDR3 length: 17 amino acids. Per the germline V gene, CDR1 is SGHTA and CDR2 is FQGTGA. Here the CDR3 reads CASSPQGLAGVQETQYF. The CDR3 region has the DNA TGTGCCAGCAGCCCCCAGGGACTAGCGGGGGTTCAAGAGACCCAGTACTTC.

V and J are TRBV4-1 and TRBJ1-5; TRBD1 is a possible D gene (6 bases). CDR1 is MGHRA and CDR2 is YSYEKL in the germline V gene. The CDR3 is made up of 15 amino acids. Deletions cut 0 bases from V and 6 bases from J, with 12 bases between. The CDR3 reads CASSQEGGGGQPQHF. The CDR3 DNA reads TGCGCCAGCAGCCAAGAGGGGGGGGGCGGTCAGCCCCAGCATTTT.

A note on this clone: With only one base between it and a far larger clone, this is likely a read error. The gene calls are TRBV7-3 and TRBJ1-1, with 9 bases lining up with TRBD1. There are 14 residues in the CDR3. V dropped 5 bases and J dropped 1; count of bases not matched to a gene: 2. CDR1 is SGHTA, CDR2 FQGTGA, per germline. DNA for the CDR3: TGTGCCAGCAGCCCGACAGGGGGGAACACTGAAGCTTTCTTT. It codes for CASSPTGGNTEAFF.

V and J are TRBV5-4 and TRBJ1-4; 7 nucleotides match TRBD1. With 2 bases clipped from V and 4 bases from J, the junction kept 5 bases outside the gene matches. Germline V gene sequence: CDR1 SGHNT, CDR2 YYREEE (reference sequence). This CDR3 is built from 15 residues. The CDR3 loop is CASSFDRAVNEKLFF. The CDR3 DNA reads TGTGCCAGCAGCTTCGACAGGGCCGTTAATGAAAAACTGTTTTTT.

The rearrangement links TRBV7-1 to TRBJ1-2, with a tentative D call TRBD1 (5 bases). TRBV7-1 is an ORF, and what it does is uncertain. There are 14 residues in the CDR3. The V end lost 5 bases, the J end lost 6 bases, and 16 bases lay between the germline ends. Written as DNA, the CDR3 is TGTGCCAGCAGCCCATTAGGAGGGGAGGATGGCTACACCTTC. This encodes CASSPLGGEDGYTF.

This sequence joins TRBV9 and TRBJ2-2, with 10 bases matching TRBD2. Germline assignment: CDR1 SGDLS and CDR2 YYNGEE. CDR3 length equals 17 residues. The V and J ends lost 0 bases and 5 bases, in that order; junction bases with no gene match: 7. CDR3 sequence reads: CASSVAASGSLTGELFF. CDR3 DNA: TGTGCCAGCAGCGTAGCGGCTAGCGGGAGTCTAACCGGGGAGCTGTTTTTT.

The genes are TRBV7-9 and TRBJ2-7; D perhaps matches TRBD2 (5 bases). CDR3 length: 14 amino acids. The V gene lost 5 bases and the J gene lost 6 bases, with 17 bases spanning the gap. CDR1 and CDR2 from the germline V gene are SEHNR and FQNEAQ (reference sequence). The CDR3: CASSPQLATFEQYF. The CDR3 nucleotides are TGTGCCAGCAGCCCCCAGCTAGCCACCTTCGAGCAGTACTTC.